This T cell receptor (beta chain) was sequenced for a study of human T cells and chemical hapten exposure. For the study at large: There were per-sample TCR yield variations, arising mainly from small pooled library volume differences. Findings of the study overall: Unchanged with DPC sensitization were TCRs above 1 in 1000 frequency.

This clonotype was seen repeatedly, ten times or more. The antigen is unknown. Authors' methods: A per-sample median of about 94,000 TCRs was observed, with counts ranging from about 20,000 to 750,000. TCRdb re-derived calls from the RACE reads in MiXCR, one entry per CDR3 protein. TCRdb, not the original authors, processed these V and J calls. This repertoire shows about 77,000 distinct CDR3 sequences, 8.5% to 10% found once; its top ten account for roughly 1.5%. Germline CDR1 LGHNA, CDR2 YNFKEQ. V was cut by 2 bases and J by 0 bases, with 19 bases left in between. The CDR3 contains 18 residues. The sample's time point: healthy volunteer bleed at 6 weeks. Total RNA was isolated from whole blood that had not been fractionated.

This sequence originates from a female donor in good health. Some clones in this sample may be carry-over from other donors' samples. The chain employs TRBV4-2 and TRBJ1-1; D call uncertain. The source material was whole blood. CDR3 in amino acids: CASSQYAGGYSMNTEAFF. CDR3 coding DNA: TGTGCCAGCAGCCAATACGCGGGCGGGTATAGCATGAACACTGAAGCTTTCTTT.